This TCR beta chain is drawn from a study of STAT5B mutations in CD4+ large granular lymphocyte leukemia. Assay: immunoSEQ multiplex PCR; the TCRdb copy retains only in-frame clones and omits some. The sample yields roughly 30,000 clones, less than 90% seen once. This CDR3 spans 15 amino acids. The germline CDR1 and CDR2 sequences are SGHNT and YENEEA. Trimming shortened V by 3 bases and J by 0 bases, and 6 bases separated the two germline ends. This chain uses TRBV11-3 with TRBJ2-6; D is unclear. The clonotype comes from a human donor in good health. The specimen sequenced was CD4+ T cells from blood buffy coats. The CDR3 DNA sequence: TGTGCCAGCAGCTTCGTAAGCTCTGGGGCCAACGTCCTGACTTTC. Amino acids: CASSFVSSGANVLTF.